A selection of T cell receptor beta chains follows, all from one sample in a study of Ad26.COV2.S vaccination and SARS-CoV-2 variants. The repertoire was sequenced with immunoSEQ multiplex PCR; TCRdb's copy has only in-frame clones and lacks some. The sample consists of more than 300,000 clones, roughly 86% of them appearing once. The sequencing here drew on peripheral blood, taken in a trial of Ad26.COV2.S vaccine versus placebo. These receptors came from a person between 18 and 60 years old who received the Ad26.COV2.S COVID-19 vaccine or a placebo. Each CDR3 is given with its conserved first and last residue. The D gene is left open where the match is weak. Clone sizes are given selectively: once, few, many, or a class where the clone is expanded.

>TRBD1|-|TRBJ2-2|TRBV6-1
CASSETGASTGELFF
TGTGCCAGCAGTGAAACAGGGGCGAGTACCGGGGAGCTGTTTTTT
>-|-|TRBJ2-5|TRBV5-1
CASSFQVLETQYF
TGCGCCAGCAGCTTTCAGGTCTTAGAGACCCAGTACTTC
>TRBD1|-|TRBJ2-1|TRBV9
CASSARVGTGAAKEQFF
TGTGCCAGCAGCGCACGAGTGGGGACAGGGGCTGCGAAGGAGCAGTTCTTC
>-|-|TRBJ2-1|TRBV15
CATSTPKQRQFF
TGTGCCACCAGTACTCCAAAACAGAGGCAGTTCTTC
>-|-|TRBJ2-7|TRBV21-1
CASSPGPLGSYEQYF
TGTGCCAGCAGCCCCGGCCCCCTTGGGTCCTACGAGCAGTACTTC
>TRBD1|-|TRBJ2-1|TRBV7-9
CASSLAPGQVSGEQFF
TGTGCCAGCAGCTTAGCGCCGGGACAGGTAAGCGGCGAGCAGTTCTTC
>TRBD1|-|TRBJ2-6|TRBV18
CASSLGGWTGGFSGANVLTF
TGTGCCAGCTCACTTGGGGGCTGGACAGGCGGTTTCTCTGGGGCCAACGTCCTGACTTTC
>-|-|TRBJ1-1|TRBV2
CASSEQGGTEAFF
TGTGCCAGCAGTGAACAGGGAGGGACTGAAGCTTTCTTT
>TRBD1|once|TRBJ1-1|TRBV10-1
CASSDRYPGQGGEAFF
TGCGCCAGCAGTGACAGATACCCAGGACAGGGGGGTGAAGCTTTCTTT
>TRBD1|-|TRBJ2-2|TRBV5-1
CASSLEGTGGTGELFF
TGCGCCAGCAGCTTGGAAGGGACAGGGGGCACCGGGGAGCTGTTTTTT
>-|-|TRBJ2-7|TRBV2
CASSVEGPIGEQYF
TGTGCCAGCAGTGTGGAAGGTCCCATCGGCGAGCAGTACTTC
>-|-|TRBJ1-3|TRBV30
CAWSVTGLTGNTIYF
TGTGCCTGGAGTGTCACCGGGCTGACTGGAAACACCATATATTTT
>TRBD1|-|TRBJ2-5|TRBV19
CASSIDPPGQGQETQYF
TGTGCCAGTAGTATAGATCCGCCGGGACAGGGGCAAGAGACCCAGTACTTC
>-|-|TRBJ2-1|TRBV3-1/TRBV3-2
CASSQEAPEQFF
TGTGCCAGCAGCCAAGAAGCTCCAGAGCAGTTCTTC
>-|-|TRBJ1-2|TRBV3-1/TRBV3-2
CASSRQTGRNNYGYTF
TGTGCCAGCAGCCGCCAAACAGGGAGGAATAACTATGGCTACACCTTC
>TRBD2|once|TRBJ2-6|TRBV19
CASSIGGGAGANVLTF
TGTGCCAGTAGTATAGGGGGAGGGGCTGGGGCCAACGTCCTGACTTTC
>-|-|TRBJ1-1|TRBV18
CASSPGGEGTEAFF
TGTGCCAGCTCACCAGGGGGAGAGGGCACTGAAGCTTTCTTT
>TRBD2|-|TRBJ2-1|TRBV30
CAWSSGGGTYNEQFF
TGTGCCTGGAGTAGCGGGGGGGGTACCTACAATGAGCAGTTCTTC
>TRBD1|-|TRBJ2-7|TRBV7-2
CASSLDGQVAYEQYF
TGTGCCAGCAGCTTAGATGGACAGGTAGCCTACGAGCAGTACTTC
>TRBD1|-|TRBJ1-3|TRBV18
CASSPDRGLRNTIYF
TGTGCCAGCTCACCAGACAGGGGTCTTAGAAACACCATATATTTT
>-|-|TRBJ2-7|TRBV9
CASSAKRESSYEQYF
TGTGCCAGCAGCGCGAAGAGGGAGAGCTCCTACGAGCAGTACTTC
>-|few|TRBJ1-2|TRBV3-1/TRBV3-2
CANPPDGNYGYTF
TGTGCCAACCCACCGGACGGGAACTATGGCTACACCTTC
>-|-|TRBJ1-1|TRBV7-2
CASSVRAGRTMNTEAFF
TGTGCCAGCAGCGTCCGTGCGGGACGGACCATGAACACTGAAGCTTTCTTT
>TRBD1|few|TRBJ2-1|TRBV5-5
CASSRWDRDYNEQFF
TGTGCCAGCAGCAGGTGGGACAGGGACTACAATGAGCAGTTCTTC
>-|once|TRBJ1-4|TRBV7-9
CASSQREKLFF
TGTGCCAGCAGCCAGAGGGAAAAACTGTTTTTT
>TRBD1|-|TRBJ2-1|TRBV2
CASIAGGTYNEQFF
TGTGCCAGTATAGCAGGGGGCACCTACAATGAGCAGTTCTTC
>-|once|TRBJ1-1|TRBV10-3
CAIRKGPMNTEAFF
TGTGCCATCCGGAAAGGACCGATGAACACTGAAGCTTTCTTT
>-|few|TRBJ1-3|TRBV6-2/TRBV6-3
CASSYLPGAAGNTIYF
TGTGCCAGCAGTTACCTCCCGGGCGCGGCTGGAAACACCATATATTTT
>-|-|TRBJ1-6|TRBV27
CASGYSLDSSPLHF
TGTGCCAGCGGATACAGCCTAGATAGTTCACCCCTCCACTTT
>-|-|TRBJ1-1|TRBV9
CASSVVDGEAFF
TGTGCCAGCAGCGTAGTTGACGGTGAAGCTTTCTTT
>-|-|TRBJ1-2|TRBV2
CASSAEGVGGYTF
TGTGCCAGCAGTGCGGAAGGAGTGGGTGGCTACACCTTC
>-|-|TRBJ1-3|TRBV9
CASSVGSRGNTIYF
TGTGCCAGCAGCGTAGGTAGCAGAGGAAACACCATATATTTT
>TRBD1|-|TRBJ1-2|TRBV24-1
CATSEPTGGHGYTF
TGTGCCACCAGTGAGCCCACAGGGGGCCATGGCTACACCTTC
>-|-|TRBJ2-5|TRBV23-1
CASSQIPRWQVQETQYF
TGCGCCAGCAGTCAAATCCCCAGGTGGCAGGTTCAAGAGACCCAGTACTTC
>TRBD1|-|TRBJ1-4|TRBV3-1/TRBV3-2
CASSQRDRLELFF
TGTGCCAGCAGCCAACGGGACAGACTGGAACTGTTTTTT
>-|-|TRBJ2-3|TRBV6-5
CASSRQTIGGDTQYF
TGTGCCAGCAGCAGACAAACCATCGGAGGAGATACGCAGTATTTT
>TRBD1|-|TRBJ2-1|TRBV24-1
CATSDPDRDYNEQFF
TGTGCCACCAGTGACCCGGACAGGGACTACAATGAGCAGTTCTTC
>-|-|TRBJ1-2|TRBV6-6
CASSYPQRDGYTF
TGTGCCAGCAGTTACCCGCAGAGAGATGGCTACACCTTC
>-|-|TRBJ1-2|TRBV30
CAWSGFGVNYGYTF
TGTGCCTGGAGTGGATTTGGGGTTAACTATGGCTACACCTTC
>-|-|TRBJ2-3|TRBV5-1
CASAQTPSTDTQYF
TGCGCCAGCGCACAGACTCCTAGCACAGATACGCAGTATTTT
>-|-|TRBJ2-3|TRBV19
CASRTVAPTDTQYF
TGTGCCAGTAGGACGGTGGCCCCAACAGATACGCAGTATTTT
>-|-|TRBJ1-2|TRBV3-1/TRBV3-2
CASSTAGRANYGYTF
TGTGCCAGCAGTACCGCAGGGAGGGCTAACTATGGCTACACCTTC
>-|-|TRBJ2-5|TRBV3-1/TRBV3-2
CASSLRVQAETQYF
TGTGCCAGCAGCCTAAGAGTCCAGGCAGAGACCCAGTACTTC
>-|-|TRBJ1-1|TRBV20-1
CSASPQGLNTEAFF
TGCAGTGCTAGTCCCCAGGGTCTGAACACTGAAGCTTTCTTT
>TRBD2|-|TRBJ2-1|TRBV7-9
CASSLVALAGINEQFF
TGTGCCAGCAGCTTAGTTGCCCTAGCGGGGATCAATGAGCAGTTCTTC
>-|-|TRBJ1-1|TRBV18
CASSSGRDTEAFF
TGTGCCAGCTCATCCGGGAGAGACACTGAAGCTTTCTTT
>TRBD2|once|TRBJ2-1|TRBV19
CASSWTSGFPNEQFF
TGTGCCAGTAGTTGGACTAGCGGGTTCCCCAATGAGCAGTTCTTC
>-|-|TRBJ2-2|TRBV5-1
CASIGTTTGELFF
TGCGCCAGCATAGGGACAACCACCGGGGAGCTGTTTTTT
>-|-|TRBJ2-7|TRBV29-1
CSVKKGAYEQYF
TGCAGCGTAAAAAAGGGGGCCTACGAGCAGTACTTC
>TRBD1|-|TRBJ2-5|TRBV2
CASTRDREETQYF
TGTGCCAGCACTCGGGACAGAGAAGAGACCCAGTACTTC
>-|-|TRBJ2-5|TRBV5-4
CASSLIVSVGTQYF
TGTGCCAGCAGCTTGATCGTCTCTGTGGGGACCCAGTACTTC
>-|many|TRBJ1-1|TRBV7-3
CASSLTRSFEAFF
TGTGCCAGCAGCTTAACGAGGAGTTTTGAAGCTTTCTTT
>TRBD1|-|TRBJ2-1|TRBV5-1
CASSPNRQGSSYNEQFF
TGCGCCAGCAGCCCCAACCGACAGGGGAGCTCCTACAATGAGCAGTTCTTC
>-|once|TRBJ2-7|TRBV7-2
CASSPWTVSYEQYF
TGTGCCAGCAGCCCCTGGACAGTCTCCTACGAGCAGTACTTC
>-|-|TRBJ2-7|TRBV14
CASSQGTPYEQYF
TGTGCCAGCAGCCAAGGGACACCCTACGAGCAGTACTTC
>TRBD1|-|TRBJ1-6|TRBV5-1
CASSLEQGDSPLHF
TGCGCCAGCAGCTTGGAACAGGGGGATTCACCCCTCCACTTT
>TRBD1|-|TRBJ1-4|TRBV6-5
CASSYQGATSNEKLFF
TGTGCCAGCAGTTACCAGGGGGCTACGAGTAATGAAAAACTGTTTTTT
>-|once|TRBJ2-7|TRBV19
CASSMGHLYEQYF
TGTGCCAGTAGTATGGGACACTTGTACGAGCAGTACTTC